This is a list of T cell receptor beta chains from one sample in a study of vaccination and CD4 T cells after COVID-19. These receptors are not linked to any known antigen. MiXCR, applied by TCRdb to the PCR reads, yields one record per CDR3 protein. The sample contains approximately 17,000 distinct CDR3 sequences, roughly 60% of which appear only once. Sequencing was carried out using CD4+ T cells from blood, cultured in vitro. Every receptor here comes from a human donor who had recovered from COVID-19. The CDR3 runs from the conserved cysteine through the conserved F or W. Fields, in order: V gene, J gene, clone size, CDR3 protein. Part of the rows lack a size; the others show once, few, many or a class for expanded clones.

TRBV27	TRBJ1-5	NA	CASSLSFGTPLNQPQHF
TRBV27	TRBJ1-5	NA	CASSLKGGAGQPQHF
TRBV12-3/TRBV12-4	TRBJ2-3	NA	CASSFSLVKMGTQYF
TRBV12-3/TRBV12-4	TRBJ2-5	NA	CASSFGAGQETQYF
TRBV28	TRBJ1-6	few	CATGPGQGNSPLHF
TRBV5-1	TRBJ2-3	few	CASSLGSGQPTDTQYF
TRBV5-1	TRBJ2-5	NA	CASSPAGGQETQYF
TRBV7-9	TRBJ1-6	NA	CASSLGQDSPLHF
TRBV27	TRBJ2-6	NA	CASSWGVSGANVLTF
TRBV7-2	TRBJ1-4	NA	CASSLVLRVNEKLFF
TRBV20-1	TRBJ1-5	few	CSARDRTGAQPQHF
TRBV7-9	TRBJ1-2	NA	CASSLEEVNGGYGYTF
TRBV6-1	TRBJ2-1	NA	CASSATGGYNEQFF
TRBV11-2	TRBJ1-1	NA	CASSLVGRLAFF
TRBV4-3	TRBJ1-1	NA	CASSQGLQVNTEAFF
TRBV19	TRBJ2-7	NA	CASSSPGQTYEQYF
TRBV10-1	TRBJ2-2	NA	CASSDPGYTGELFF
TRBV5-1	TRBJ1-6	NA	CASSPDRGPPNSPLHF